The sample holds a few counts of the clone carrying this T cell receptor (beta chain). The data belong to a study of response to subunit inactivated influenza vaccine. The V gene end was trimmed by 1 base and the J gene end by 1 base; junction bases not matched to a gene: 3. The CDR3 contains 16 residues. Germline V gives CDR1 LGHNA, CDR2 YSLEER. TCRdb fed the RT-PCR reads into MiXCR, producing one record per CDR3 protein. Of 560,000 or so distinct CDR3 sequences in the sample, around 8% are singletons; the top ten hold approximately 13%. V and J are TRBV4-3 and TRBJ1-1, with 10 bases fitting TRBD1. This receptor was taken from a man between 50 and 70 years old who received an inactivated influenza vaccine. Specimen: PBMCs from blood, collected around 25 months after vaccination. CDR3 sequence reads: CASSQGQGAPNTEAFF. As DNA, the CDR3 is TGCGCCAGCAGCCAAGGACAGGGGGCGCCGAACACTGAAGCTTTCTTT.